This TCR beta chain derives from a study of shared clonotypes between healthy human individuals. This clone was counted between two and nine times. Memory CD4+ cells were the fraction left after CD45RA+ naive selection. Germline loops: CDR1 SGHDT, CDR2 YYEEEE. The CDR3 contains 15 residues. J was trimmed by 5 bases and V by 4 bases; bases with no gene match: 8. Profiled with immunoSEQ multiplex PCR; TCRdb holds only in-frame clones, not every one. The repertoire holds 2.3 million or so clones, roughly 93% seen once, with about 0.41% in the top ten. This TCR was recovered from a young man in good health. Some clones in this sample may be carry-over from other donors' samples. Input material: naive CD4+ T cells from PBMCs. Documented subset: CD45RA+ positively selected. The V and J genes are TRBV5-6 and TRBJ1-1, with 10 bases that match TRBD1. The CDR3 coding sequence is TGTGCCAGCAGCCCACGACAGGGGGCTGGGACTGAAGCTTTCTTT. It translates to CASSPRQGAGTEAFF.